The 29 T cell receptor beta chains presented below share a single source sample, sequenced in a study of shared clonotypes between healthy human individuals. The data were produced by immunoSEQ multiplex PCR, yet TCRdb's version contains in-frame clones alone and is incomplete. The data contain about 99,000 clones, roughly 50% of them singletons. The specimen sequenced was PBMCs. Receptors were obtained from a woman between 40 and 50 years old in good health. Some clones in this sample may be carry-over from other donors' samples.

This clone was counted only a few times. In nucleotides, the CDR3 is TGTGCAAGTCGCATAGGCTGTGGGCCAAAAGGTGAGCAGTACTTC. Amino acid sequence: CASRIGCGPKGEQYF. The V call is TRBV12-2, the J call TRBJ2-7; TRBD1 is the table's D call, not checked against the DNA. TRBV12-2 is noted as a pseudogene. The length of the CDR3 is 15 residues.

This clone showed up many times. This chain uses TRBV19 with TRBJ2-5; D is undetermined. Looked up from germline, CDR1 is LNHDA and CDR2 is SQIVND (reference sequence). V was pared by 7 bases and J by 5 bases, with 17 bases between. This CDR3 is 14 amino acids long. In DNA, the CDR3 is TGTGCCAGTACTGGTGGTATATTCGGGGAGACCCAGTACTTC. Translating it yields CASTGGIFGETQYF.

The chain recombines TRBV28 with TRBJ1-5; a weak D match, TRBD1 (6 bases). Germline loops: CDR1 MDHEN, CDR2 SYDVKM. This CDR3 has 13 amino acids. V lost 7 bases and J 4 bases, leaving 11 bases between the germline ends. The CDR3 loop reads CASTRRGNQPQHF. In nucleotides, the CDR3 is TGTGCCAGCACCCGAAGGGGGAATCAGCCCCAGCATTTT.

The J gene is TRBJ2-3, the V gene TRBV7-8; TRBD2 matches 10 bases. The CDR3 loop spans 15 amino acids. The V segment lost 1 base and the J segment 5 bases; nucleotides outside the gene matches: 3. Germline V gene data show CDR1 as SGHVS and CDR2 as FQNEAQ. CDR3 loop: CASSLGVAGGDTQYF. The CDR3 DNA follows: TGTGCCAGCAGCTTAGGGGTAGCGGGGGGAGATACGCAGTATTTT.

The chain uses TRBV7-2 and TRBJ2-1, with 8 bases lining up with TRBD2. Germline V gene data show CDR1 as SGHTA and CDR2 as FQGNSA. The V gene end was trimmed by 8 bases and the J gene end by 6 bases; junction bases not matched to a gene: 9. The CDR3 covers 14 residues. In nucleotides, the CDR3 is TGTGCCAGCTCCCGACGGGGGGGTTTCAATGAGCAGTTCTTC. Amino acid sequence: CASSRRGGFNEQFF.

The chain has TRBV30 and TRBJ1-2, with unresolved D. Germline CDR1 is GTSNPN and CDR2 is SVGIG (reference sequence). Deletions cut 4 bases from V and 8 bases from J, with 17 bases between. The CDR3 extends over 13 amino acids. CDR3 sequence (DNA): TGTGCCTGGATCTTTTCTGCGAAGCGGGGCTACACCTTC. As protein: CAWIFSAKRGYTF.

This clone was picked up many times. In the same sample, other DNA sequences code for this CDR3. The CDR3 spells CASSQAGGPRTQYF. CDR3 coding DNA: TGTGCCAGCAGTCAAGCGGGAGGGCCGCGAACGCAGTATTTT. The chain carries TRBV27 and TRBJ2-3; 10 bases match TRBD2. This CDR3 is 14 amino acids long. The trim removed 5 bases at V and 9 bases at J, leaving 8 bases unmatched. The germline CDR1 and CDR2 sequences are MNHEY and SMNVEV (reference sequence).

This clone has more than one count but fewer than ten. V is TRBV30 and J is TRBJ1-1; D uncertain. Germline assignment: CDR1 GTSNPN and CDR2 SVGIG (reference sequence). The V end lost 2 bases, the J end lost 1 base, and 8 bases lay between the germline ends. This CDR3 region has 13 residues. The CDR3 spells CAWSPHQNTEAFF. The CDR3 DNA reads as TGTGCCTGGAGTCCCCATCAGAACACTGAAGCTTTCTTT.

At least ten counts were recorded for this clone. Other DNA sequences in the sample encode the same CDR3. The chain employs TRBV28 and TRBJ1-5; D is unclear. Germline V CDR1 and CDR2: MDHEN, SYDVKM. Trimming took off 5 bases at V and 8 bases at J, with 16 bases between the two ends. The CDR3 spans 14 residues. The CDR3 coding sequence is TGTGCCAGCAGTGTACCGGGAACGTGGGAGCCCCAGCATTTT. Translating it yields CASSVPGTWEPQHF.

Ten or more counts support this clone. CDR3 amino acids: CASKYSRNEKLFF. CDR3 nucleotide sequence: TGTGCCAGCAAGTACAGCAGGAATGAAAAACTGTTTTTT. The chain recombines TRBV2 with TRBJ1-4; D not resolved. V shed 7 bases and J shed 5 bases, with 11 bases lying between them. The CDR3 totals 13 residues. Germline assignment: CDR1 SNHLY and CDR2 FYNNEI.

About this clone: At one end, the junction sequence differs from germline, possibly due to a read error. The chain combines TRBV6-4 with TRBJ2-7; D ambiguous. The CDR3 covers 12 residues. The germline CDR1 and CDR2 sequences are MRHNA and SNTAGT. The CDR3 spells CASSYSKGNEYF. The CDR3 DNA sequence: TGTGCCAGCAGTTACTCGAAGGGCAATGAGTACTTC.

The chain links TRBV11-1 to TRBJ2-1; D is uncertain. From germline, CDR1 is SGHAT and CDR2 FQDESV (reference sequence). V was cut by 6 bases and J by 4 bases, with 13 bases left in between. The CDR3 is 14 residues long. The CDR3 here is CASSQPTAYNEQFF. CDR3 in DNA: TGTGCCAGCAGTCAACCTACAGCTTACAATGAGCAGTTCTTC.

This rearrangement joins TRBV2 to TRBJ1-2, with TRBD1 as a possible D gene (6 bases). The CDR3 is 13 amino acids. The germline V gene encodes CDR1 SNHLY and CDR2 FYNNEI. The V and J ends lost 8 bases and 3 bases respectively, with 13 bases between them. This chain's CDR3 is CASARTADYGYTF. The CDR3 region has the DNA TGTGCCAGCGCCAGGACAGCTGACTATGGCTACACCTTC.

This clone came up once. This chain links TRBV29-1 with TRBJ2-3; D may be TRBD2 (6 bases). The V end lost 1 base, the J end lost 5 bases, and 10 bases lay between the germline ends. The CDR3 sequence is 13 residues long. Germline V lookup: CDR1 SQVTM, CDR2 ANQGSEA. The CDR3 DNA reads TGCAGCGTTGAAGGGGGGAGGAGAGATACGCAGTATTTT. It codes for CSVEGGRRDTQYF.

This clone turned up a few times. The genes are TRBV6-1 and TRBJ2-3; 7 positions match TRBD2. From germline, CDR1 is MNHNS and CDR2 SASEGT. Trimming took 3 bases from V and 0 from J; bases not matched to a gene: 6. This CDR3 contains 16 residues. This CDR3 reads CASSEEGGISTDTQYF. The CDR3 DNA is TGTGCCAGCAGTGAGGAGGGAGGGATTAGCACAGATACGCAGTATTTT.

Note on this clone: Germline and junction disagree at one end, which may indicate a read error. As DNA, the CDR3 is TGTGCCAGTTCCCCGGGGGGACCCAGGGGCGAGCAATACTTC. Protein sequence: CASSPGGPRGEQYF. The chain joins TRBV28 to TRBJ2-7; weak D call: TRBD2 (7 bases). The CDR3 runs 14 residues. In germline, CDR1 is MDHEN, CDR2 SYDVKM.

This clone was seen repeatedly, ten times or more. The rearrangement uses TRBV28 and TRBJ1-5, with D unclear. Per the germline V gene, CDR1 is MDHEN and CDR2 is SYDVKM. This CDR3 has 9 amino acids. Trimming cost V 3 bases and J 13 bases, with 4 bases left between them. The CDR3 here is CASSFAQHF. The CDR3 DNA is TGTGCCAGCAGTTTTGCTCAGCATTTT.

The sample holds one count of this clone. The rearrangement links TRBV2 to TRBJ2-5; D is unclear. The CDR3 totals 12 residues. V gave up 6 bases and J gave up 7 bases, with 12 bases separating them. Germline CDR1 reads SNHLY; CDR2 reads FYNNEI. CDR3 amino acids: CASSPTRWTQYF. CDR3 sequence (DNA): TGTGCCAGCAGCCCCACGAGGTGGACCCAGTACTTC.

V is TRBV13 and J is TRBJ2-7; D ambiguous. V was clipped by 6 bases and J by 3 bases, with 9 bases between them. This CDR3 is built from 12 residues. Germline V gene lookup returns CDR1 PRHDT and CDR2 FYEKMQ (reference sequence). CDR3 region: CASSGGFYEQYF. The DNA of the CDR3 is TGTGCCAGCAGTGGCGGATTCTACGAGCAGTACTTC.

V gene TRBV29-1 combines with J gene TRBJ1-1, with D unresolved. V lost 8 bases, J lost 7 bases, and 11 bases lay in between. The V gene's germline CDR1 is SQVTM and CDR2 ANQGSEA. The CDR3 covers 10 residues. The CDR3 sequence is CSFMGSEAFF. Written as DNA, the CDR3 is TGCAGCTTCATGGGAAGTGAAGCTTTCTTT.

This chain connects TRBV7-3 to TRBJ2-5; no clear D. The last part of the DNA fits TRBJ2-7 better; the J call may be wrong. CDR3 length equals 13 residues. The V gene's germline CDR1 is SGHTA and CDR2 FQGTGA. The CDR3 here is CASSPSNTGEQYF. In DNA form, the CDR3 reads TGTGCCAGCAGCCCCTCGAACACCGGCGAGCAGTACTTC.

This chain links TRBV9 with TRBJ2-5; 9 bases are shared with TRBD2. The DNA end is a closer match to TRBJ2-7, so the J assignment may be wrong. Germline CDR1 and CDR2: SGDLS and YYNGEE. The CDR3 runs to 15 residues. In DNA form, the CDR3 reads TGTGCCAGCAGCCGGACTAGCGAGCGGTCCTACGAGCAGTACTTC. It yields the protein CASSRTSERSYEQYF.

This chain links TRBV18 with TRBJ2-1; D possibly uses TRBD1 or TRBD2 (5 bases each). The CDR3 totals 15 residues. Trimming stripped 1 base from V and 6 bases from J, with 13 bases between. In germline, CDR1 is KGHSH, CDR2 LQKENI. DNA of the CDR3: TGTGCCAGCTCACCACGCGGGCAGGGCATCAATGAGCAGTTCTTC. It encodes CASSPRGQGINEQFF.

This clone was detected ten times or more. The chain combines TRBV5-1 with TRBJ1-2; 7 nucleotides agree with TRBD1. CDR1 and CDR2 from the germline V gene are SGHRS and YFSETQ. This CDR3 spans 15 amino acids. The ends lost 4 bases at V and 2 bases at J; junction bases unmatched: 8. CDR3 sequence reads: CASSLDGQENYGYTF. The CDR3 DNA reads TGCGCCAGCAGCCTTGATGGACAGGAGAACTATGGCTACACCTTC. The full variable domain, with the rest looked up from reference TRBV5-1 and TRBJ1-2, is KAGVTQTPRYLIKTRGQQVTLSCSPISGHRSVSWYQQTPGQGLQFLFEYFSETQRNKGNFPGRFSGRQFSNSRSEMNVSTLELGDSALYLCASSLDGQENYGYTFGSGTRLTVV.

This clone has just one count. V is TRBV7-9 and J is TRBJ2-6; unclear D gene. The V end was cut by 3 bases, the J end by 0 bases, with 12 bases between. The CDR3 length is 17 residues. Germline V gene sequence: CDR1 SEHNR, CDR2 FQNEAQ (reference sequence). CDR3 nucleotides: TGTGCCAGCAGCTTTTCGGCAGTTAACTCTGGGGCCAACGTCCTGACTTTC. It encodes CASSFSAVNSGANVLTF.

This chain connects TRBV5-1 to TRBJ2-7; 7 nucleotides line up with TRBD1. The CDR3 contains 13 residues. The J segment lost 2 bases and the V segment lost 4 bases, leaving 3 bases of the junction unmatched. Per the germline V gene, CDR1 is SGHRS and CDR2 is YFSETQ. CDR3 coding DNA: TGCGCCAGCAGCCGGGACAGCGCCTACGAGCAGTACTTC. Amino acids: CASSRDSAYEQYF.

This clone occurred once. DNA of the CDR3: TGTGCCACCAGCAGAGATCTGGGCCCGAATGAGCAGTTCTTC. This gives the protein CATSRDLGPNEQFF. The chain links TRBV15 to TRBJ2-1, with no clear D. V shed 0 bases and J shed 7 bases, with 10 bases lying between them. Germline CDR1 reads LNHNV; CDR2 reads YYDKDF (reference sequence). CDR3 length equals 14 residues. The full variable domain, completed using reference TRBV15 and TRBJ2-1, is DAMVIQNPRYQVTQFGKPVTLSCSQTLNHNVMYWYQQKSSQAPKLLFHYYDKDFNNEADTPDNFQSRRPNTSFCFLDIRSPGLGDTAMYLCATSRDLGPNEQFFGPGTRLTVL.

Ten or more counts support this clone. The CDR3 coding sequence is TGTGCCAGCACGGTAAGGACGGGGGTCCACAATGAGCAGTTCTTC. The encoded protein is CASTVRTGVHNEQFF. The rearrangement links TRBV19 to TRBJ2-1; TRBD2 might be the D (6 bases). V gave up 9 bases and J gave up 5 bases, with 20 bases separating them. This CDR3 comprises 15 residues. The germline V gene encodes CDR1 LNHDA and CDR2 SQIVND (reference sequence).

The chain carries TRBV5-6 and TRBJ2-7; no definite D call. Germline V gene lookup returns CDR1 SGHDT and CDR2 YYEEEE. V lost 1 base to trimming and J lost 3 bases, with 5 bases between them. The CDR3 has 12 residues. CDR3 in DNA: TGTGCCAGCAGCTTGATCGGCTACGAGCAGTACTTC. This translates into CASSLIGYEQYF.